The clone carrying this T cell receptor beta chain was seen a few times. The antigen is not known. The data were obtained in a study of T cell clonotyping in hematopoietic cell transplantation. Study details: Recipient samples before transplant were obtained post-cytoreduction. Study observations and caveats: Pathologically expanded recipient clonotypes increased progressively from day 30 to day 180 as diversity fell. CD4 and CD8 repertoire contributions could not be separated without sorting.

Time point meaning: recipient sample about 28 days before transplant, after cytoreduction. Samples: about 28 days before transplant, then days 30, 100 and 180 after. Libraries were prepared by immunoSEQ multiplex PCR; TCRdb keeps only in-frame clonotypes and omits some of them. Of 25,000 to 30,000 clones listed, approximately 80% are singletons. The sample was peripheral blood mononuclear cells, taken before stem cell transplant. The sequence derives from a woman in her sixties with acute myeloid leukemia. Some clones in this sample may be carry-over from other donors' samples.

The CDR3 DNA is TGTGCCAGCAGTTACTCGATTGGCAATCAGCCCCAGCATTTT. This translates into CASSYSIGNQPQHF. The rearrangement joins TRBV6-5 to TRBJ1-5; no clear D gene. The CDR3 extends over 14 amino acids. Looked up from germline, CDR1 is MNHEY and CDR2 is SVGAGI. Trimming pared 0 bases from V and 2 bases from J, leaving 5 bases between.